The entry below gives a single T cell receptor (beta chain) sequence along with its context. By 5'RACE template switching, TCR cDNA was produced, with a universal primer site and UMIs added in the process. In TCRdb, the 5' RACE reads were re-called with MiXCR into one record per CDR3 protein. The sample holds hundreds of thousands of distinct CDR3 sequences, 15% to 20% seen once. This entry comes from a study of T cells after yellow fever vaccination. Unmatched junction bases numbered 6, after V lost 2 bases and J lost 2 bases. The CDR3 contains 15 residues. Germline V CDR1 and CDR2: SGHRS, YFSETQ. The chain has TRBV5-1 and TRBJ2-7; the match to TRBD1 covers 8 bases. The sequencing used PBMCs, collected before the yellow fever booster vaccination. The sequence was obtained from a man younger than 35 who received the YFV17D yellow fever vaccine. CDR3 sequence (DNA): TGCGCCAGCAGCTTATCCACAGGGGGTGCCTACGAGCAGTACTTC. The encoded protein is CASSLSTGGAYEQYF.